These T cell receptor beta chains were read from a single sample in a study of cytomegalovirus exposure and HLA in healthy donors. The data were produced by immunoSEQ multiplex PCR, yet TCRdb's version contains in-frame clones alone and is incomplete. The sample records 74,000 or so clones, roughly 79% being singletons. Sequencing was done on a sample of PBMCs. The receptors come from a male donor in good health and CMV-seropositive. Both conserved end residues are part of each CDR3. Fields, in order: V gene, J gene, D gene, clone size, CDR3 protein, CDR3 DNA. D genes are given only for firm matches. Some rows mark clone size as missing; the rest say once, few, many or name a class of expanded clone.

v_call: TRBV28; j_call: TRBJ2-5; d_call: TRBD2; clone_size: .; cdr3_aa: CASSLGTSGAQETQYF; cdr3_nt: TGTGCCAGCAGTTTAGGGACTAGCGGTGCTCAAGAGACCCAGTACTTC
v_call: TRBV7-2; j_call: TRBJ2-1; d_call: TRBD2; clone_size: few; cdr3_aa: CASSLQAGVQNEQFF; cdr3_nt: TGTGCCAGCAGCTTACAAGCGGGAGTTCAAAATGAGCAGTTCTTC
v_call: TRBV5-1; j_call: TRBJ2-3; d_call: .; clone_size: .; cdr3_aa: CASSLGLGRDTQYF; cdr3_nt: TGCGCCAGCAGCTTGGGACTAGGCCGAGATACGCAGTATTTT
v_call: TRBV19; j_call: TRBJ2-1; d_call: TRBD1; clone_size: .; cdr3_aa: CASTQGQSYNEQFF; cdr3_nt: TGTGCCAGTACCCAGGGACAGAGCTACAATGAGCAGTTCTTC
v_call: TRBV2; j_call: TRBJ1-1; d_call: .; clone_size: few; cdr3_aa: CATLPGQDEAFF; cdr3_nt: TGTGCCACGCTGCCGGGACAAGATGAAGCTTTCTTT
v_call: TRBV9; j_call: TRBJ1-1; d_call: .; clone_size: .; cdr3_aa: CASSVGTALRSEAFF; cdr3_nt: TGTGCCAGCAGCGTAGGAACAGCTCTACGATCTGAAGCTTTCTTT
v_call: TRBV5-4; j_call: TRBJ2-5; d_call: .; clone_size: once; cdr3_aa: CASSSRGKETQYF; cdr3_nt: TGTGCCAGCAGCTCCCGAGGGAAAGAGACCCAGTACTTC
v_call: TRBV10-3; j_call: TRBJ2-7; d_call: TRBD2; clone_size: .; cdr3_aa: CAISEQSSGNNEQYF; cdr3_nt: TGTGCCATCAGTGAGCAGTCTAGCGGGAATAACGAGCAGTACTTC
v_call: TRBV4-2; j_call: TRBJ1-2; d_call: .; clone_size: few; cdr3_aa: CASSQDSGVYGYTF; cdr3_nt: TGTGCCAGCAGCCAAGACTCAGGGGTCTATGGCTACACCTTC
v_call: TRBV10-3; j_call: TRBJ1-2; d_call: .; clone_size: .; cdr3_aa: CAIWTGTYDGYTF; cdr3_nt: TGTGCCATCTGGACCGGGACTTACGATGGCTACACCTTC
v_call: TRBV27; j_call: TRBJ2-1; d_call: TRBD2; clone_size: .; cdr3_aa: CASRGIAGEEQFF; cdr3_nt: TGTGCCAGCAGGGGGATAGCGGGAGAGGAGCAGTTCTTC
v_call: TRBV2; j_call: TRBJ2-7; d_call: TRBD2; clone_size: once; cdr3_aa: CASSWLAGGEQYF; cdr3_nt: TGTGCCAGCAGCTGGCTAGCGGGAGGCGAGCAGTACTTC
v_call: TRBV30; j_call: TRBJ2-5; d_call: TRBD1; clone_size: once; cdr3_aa: CAWSRGHQETQYF; cdr3_nt: TGTGCCTGGAGTAGGGGGCATCAAGAGACCCAGTACTTC
v_call: TRBV28; j_call: TRBJ1-5; d_call: .; clone_size: .; cdr3_aa: CASSWEGTKPQHF; cdr3_nt: TGTGCCAGCAGTTGGGAGGGAACGAAGCCCCAGCATTTT
v_call: TRBV7-2; j_call: TRBJ1-1; d_call: TRBD1; clone_size: .; cdr3_aa: CASSGNRGPAFF; cdr3_nt: TGTGCCAGCAGCGGGAACAGGGGGCCGGCTTTCTTT
v_call: TRBV30; j_call: TRBJ2-1; d_call: .; clone_size: .; cdr3_aa: CATQMSEADSYNEQFF; cdr3_nt: TGTGCCACCCAAATGAGCGAAGCGGACTCCTACAATGAGCAGTTCTTC
v_call: TRBV7-9; j_call: TRBJ1-5; d_call: TRBD1; clone_size: .; cdr3_aa: CASSLARTGMDDQPQHF; cdr3_nt: TGTGCCAGCAGCTTAGCCCGGACAGGGATGGACGATCAGCCCCAGCATTTT
v_call: TRBV12-5; j_call: TRBJ2-7; d_call: .; clone_size: .; cdr3_aa: CASGSGVSEQYF; cdr3_nt: TGTGCTAGTGGTTCGGGGGTCAGCGAGCAGTACTTC
v_call: TRBV5-4; j_call: TRBJ1-6; d_call: .; clone_size: .; cdr3_aa: CASSLERGSYNSPLHF; cdr3_nt: TGTGCCAGCAGCTTGGAGCGAGGCTCCTATAATTCACCCCTCCACTTT
v_call: TRBV5-1; j_call: TRBJ1-1; d_call: .; clone_size: .; cdr3_aa: CASSLFSRDTEAFF; cdr3_nt: TGCGCCAGCAGCTTATTCAGCAGGGACACTGAAGCTTTCTTT
v_call: TRBV7-2; j_call: TRBJ2-3; d_call: TRBD2; clone_size: .; cdr3_aa: CASSLPAGGPSDTQYF; cdr3_nt: TGTGCCAGCAGCTTACCCGCGGGGGGGCCCTCAGATACGCAGTATTTT
v_call: TRBV28; j_call: TRBJ2-7; d_call: TRBD2; clone_size: .; cdr3_aa: CASSPLGTSAFYEQYF; cdr3_nt: TGTGCCAGCAGCCCACTTGGGACTAGCGCCTTCTACGAGCAGTACTTC
v_call: TRBV6-1; j_call: TRBJ2-5; d_call: .; clone_size: .; cdr3_aa: CASTEMALQETQYF; cdr3_nt: TGTGCCAGCACGGAGATGGCGCTACAAGAGACCCAGTACTTC
v_call: TRBV18; j_call: TRBJ1-1; d_call: TRBD1; clone_size: .; cdr3_aa: CASSITGDTEAFF; cdr3_nt: TGTGCCAGCTCAATCACAGGGGACACTGAAGCTTTCTTT
v_call: TRBV6-5; j_call: TRBJ2-5; d_call: .; clone_size: .; cdr3_aa: CASSYGSGSLEYF; cdr3_nt: TGTGCCAGCAGTTATGGGAGCGGCTCTCTCGAGTACTTC
v_call: TRBV6-5; j_call: TRBJ1-1; d_call: .; clone_size: .; cdr3_aa: CASSGPNTEAFF; cdr3_nt: TGTGCCAGCAGTGGGCCAAACACTGAAGCTTTCTTT
v_call: TRBV4-3; j_call: TRBJ2-7; d_call: TRBD1; clone_size: .; cdr3_aa: CASSQVPGTGGHEQYF; cdr3_nt: TGCGCCAGCAGCCAAGTACCCGGGACAGGGGGCCACGAGCAGTACTTC
v_call: TRBV10-3; j_call: TRBJ2-2; d_call: TRBD2; clone_size: .; cdr3_aa: CAISVVAGVSGTGELFF; cdr3_nt: TGTGCCATCAGTGTCGTAGCGGGAGTTTCGGGCACCGGGGAGCTGTTTTTT